The T cell receptor (beta chain) under discussion was sequenced for a study of T cells after yellow fever vaccination. 5'RACE template switching produced TCR cDNA carrying a universal primer site and UMIs. Using its own MiXCR run on the 5' RACE reads, TCRdb lists one record per CDR3 protein. The sample records 620,000 or so distinct CDR3 sequences, around 17% being singletons. V was clipped by 7 bases and J by 8 bases, with 33 bases between them. CDR3 length: 19 residues. There are a few counts of this clonotype. Its antigen remains unidentified. Overall study findings and caveats: The CD4 and CD8 compartments had a small share of their clonotypes in common. Detected again after the booster were most primary-vaccination clones, at 95% to 97% CD4 and 88% CD8.

Source: PBMCs, taken about 5 days after the first yellow fever vaccination. The genes are TRBV12-3 or TRBV12-4 and TRBJ2-1; D may be TRBD2 (5 bases). This clonotype was sampled from a man aged 18 to 30 who received the YFV17D yellow fever vaccine. Written as DNA, the CDR3 is TGTGCCAGCAACAATAGCGCGGTGAAGTCCCTCCCGGCTCGGGATGAGCAGTTCTTC. Translation gives CASNNSAVKSLPARDEQFF.